This TCR beta chain was identified in a study of cytomegalovirus exposure and HLA in healthy donors. Study-wide context: Among about 200 million T cells, an earlier analysis found 90 million to 130 million unique TCR beta sequences. General study findings and limits: Across donors, presence/absence analyses took sequencing depth to be roughly uniform. In a later analysis, TCR beta V- and J-gene trimming showed a link to a missense DCLRE1C variant. As immune exposure information, only CMV serostatus was available.

With 60 Vbeta and 13 Jbeta primers, the PCR was carried out. Libraries were prepared by immunoSEQ multiplex PCR; TCRdb keeps only in-frame clonotypes and omits some of them. The table shows 150,000 to 200,000 clones, with about four fifths occurring only once. The germline V gene encodes CDR1 GTSNPN and CDR2 SVGIG (reference sequence). The CDR3 runs 15 residues. The J segment lost 7 bases and the V segment lost 3 bases, leaving 9 bases of the junction unmatched. Remarks on this clone: The antigen is unknown.

The receptor comes from a male donor in good health and CMV-seropositive. The V call is TRBV30, the J call TRBJ2-3, with TRBD1 matching over 11 bases. Sequenced sample: PBMCs. The CDR3 sequence is CAWSPGTGGPHTQYF. The CDR3 DNA reads TGTGCCTGGAGCCCCGGGACAGGGGGTCCCCATACGCAGTATTTT.